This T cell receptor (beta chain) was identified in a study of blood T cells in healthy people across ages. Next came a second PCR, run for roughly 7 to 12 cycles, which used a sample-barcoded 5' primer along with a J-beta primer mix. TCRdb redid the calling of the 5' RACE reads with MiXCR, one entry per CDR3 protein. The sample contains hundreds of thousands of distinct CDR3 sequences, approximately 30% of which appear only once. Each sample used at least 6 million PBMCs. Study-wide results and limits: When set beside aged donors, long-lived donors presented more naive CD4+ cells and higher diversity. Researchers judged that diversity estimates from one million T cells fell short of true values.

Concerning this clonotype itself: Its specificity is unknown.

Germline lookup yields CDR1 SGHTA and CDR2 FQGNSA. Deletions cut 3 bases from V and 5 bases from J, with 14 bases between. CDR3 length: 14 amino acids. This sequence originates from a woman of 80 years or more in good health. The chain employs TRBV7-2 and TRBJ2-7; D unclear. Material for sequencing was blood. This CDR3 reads CASSLGPGVHEQYF. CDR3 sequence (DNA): TGTGCCAGCAGCTTGGGCCCTGGGGTCCACGAGCAGTACTTC.